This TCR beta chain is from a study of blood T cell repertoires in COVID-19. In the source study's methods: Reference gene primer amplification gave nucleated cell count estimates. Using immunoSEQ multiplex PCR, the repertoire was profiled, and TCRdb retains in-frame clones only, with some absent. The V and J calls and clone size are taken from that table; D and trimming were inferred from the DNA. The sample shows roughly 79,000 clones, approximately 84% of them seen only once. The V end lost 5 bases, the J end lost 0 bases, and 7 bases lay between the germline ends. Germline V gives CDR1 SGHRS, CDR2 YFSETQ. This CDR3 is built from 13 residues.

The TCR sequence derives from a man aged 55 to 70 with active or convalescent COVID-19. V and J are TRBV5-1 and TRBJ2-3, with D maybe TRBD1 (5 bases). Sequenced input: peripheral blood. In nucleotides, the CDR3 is TGCGCCAGCAGGGACACAAGCACAGATACGCAGTATTTT. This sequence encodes CASRDTSTDTQYF.